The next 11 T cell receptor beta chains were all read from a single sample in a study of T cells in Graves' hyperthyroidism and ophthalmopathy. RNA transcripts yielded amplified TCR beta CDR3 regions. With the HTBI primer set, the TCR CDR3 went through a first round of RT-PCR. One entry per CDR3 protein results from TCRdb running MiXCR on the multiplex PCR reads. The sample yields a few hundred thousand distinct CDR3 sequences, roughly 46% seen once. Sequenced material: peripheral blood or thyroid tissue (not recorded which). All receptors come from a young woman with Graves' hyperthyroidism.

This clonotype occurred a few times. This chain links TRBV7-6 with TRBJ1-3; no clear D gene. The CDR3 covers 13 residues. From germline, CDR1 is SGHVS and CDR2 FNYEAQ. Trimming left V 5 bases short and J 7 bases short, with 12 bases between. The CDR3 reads CASSAGPDNTIYF. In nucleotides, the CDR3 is TGTGCCAGCAGCGCTGGTCCTGACAACACCATATATTTT.

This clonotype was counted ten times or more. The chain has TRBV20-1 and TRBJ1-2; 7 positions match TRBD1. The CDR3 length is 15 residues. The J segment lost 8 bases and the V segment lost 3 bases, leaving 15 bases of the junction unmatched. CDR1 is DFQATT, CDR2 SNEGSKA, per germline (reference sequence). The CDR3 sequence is CSASPPQGGLRGYTF. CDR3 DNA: TGCAGTGCTAGTCCCCCCCAGGGGGGATTGCGGGGCTACACCTTC.

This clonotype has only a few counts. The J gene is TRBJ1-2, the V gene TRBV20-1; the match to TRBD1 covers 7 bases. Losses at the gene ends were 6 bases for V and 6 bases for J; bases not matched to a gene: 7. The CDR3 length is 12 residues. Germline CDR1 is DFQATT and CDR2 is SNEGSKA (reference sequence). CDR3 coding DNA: TGCAGTGCCCCTAATGACAGGGATGGCTACACCTTC. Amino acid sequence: CSAPNDRDGYTF.

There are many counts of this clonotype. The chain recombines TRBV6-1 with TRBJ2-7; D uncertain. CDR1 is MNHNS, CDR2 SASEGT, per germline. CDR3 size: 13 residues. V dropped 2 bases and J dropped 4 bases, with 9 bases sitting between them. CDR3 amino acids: CASSESLRYEQYF. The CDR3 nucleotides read TGTGCCAGCAGTGAATCCCTTCGTTACGAGCAGTACTTC.

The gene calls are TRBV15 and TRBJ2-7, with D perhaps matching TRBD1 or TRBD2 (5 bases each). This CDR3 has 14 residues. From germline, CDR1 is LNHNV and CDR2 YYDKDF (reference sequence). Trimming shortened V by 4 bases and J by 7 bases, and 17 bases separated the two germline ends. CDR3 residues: CATSIYGTLSEQYF. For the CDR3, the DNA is TGTGCCACCAGCATTTATGGGACCCTTTCTGAGCAGTACTTC.

The CDR3 sequence is CASSVGGQTGNTIYF. DNA for the CDR3: TGTGCCAGCAGCGTAGGGGGTCAAACTGGAAACACCATATATTTT. J is TRBJ1-3 and V is TRBV9, with D unclear. The V and J ends lost 0 bases and 2 bases respectively, with 9 bases between them. Germline CDR1 is SGDLS and CDR2 is YYNGEE. CDR3 size: 15 residues.

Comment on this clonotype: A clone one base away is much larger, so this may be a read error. This CDR3 reads CASSQDLSGRSYGQYF. As DNA, the CDR3 is TGCGCCAGCAGCCAAGATTTGAGCGGGAGGTCCTACGGGCAGTACTTC. The chain couples TRBV7-3 to TRBJ2-7, with 9 bases identical to TRBD2. This CDR3 is 16 amino acids long. Germline V CDR1 and CDR2: SGHTA, FQGTGA.

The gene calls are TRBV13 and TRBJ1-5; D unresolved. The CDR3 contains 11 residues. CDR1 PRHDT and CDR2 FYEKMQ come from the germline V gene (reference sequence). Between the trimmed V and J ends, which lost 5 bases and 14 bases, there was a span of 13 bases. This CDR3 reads CASSRTVYEHF. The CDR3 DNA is TGTGCCAGCAGCAGGACTGTATACGAGCATTTT.

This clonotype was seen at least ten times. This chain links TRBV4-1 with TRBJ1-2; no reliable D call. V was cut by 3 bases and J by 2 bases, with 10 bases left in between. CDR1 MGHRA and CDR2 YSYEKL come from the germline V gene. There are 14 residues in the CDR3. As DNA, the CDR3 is TGCGCCAGCAGCCACGGTACAGAAAACTATGGCTACACCTTC. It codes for CASSHGTENYGYTF.

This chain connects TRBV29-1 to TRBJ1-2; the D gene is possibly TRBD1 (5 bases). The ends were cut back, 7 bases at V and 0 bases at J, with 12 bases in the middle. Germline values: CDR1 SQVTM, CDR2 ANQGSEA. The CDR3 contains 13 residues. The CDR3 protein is CSAGGGTNYGYTF. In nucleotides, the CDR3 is TGCAGCGCCGGCGGGGGGACTAACTATGGCTACACCTTC.

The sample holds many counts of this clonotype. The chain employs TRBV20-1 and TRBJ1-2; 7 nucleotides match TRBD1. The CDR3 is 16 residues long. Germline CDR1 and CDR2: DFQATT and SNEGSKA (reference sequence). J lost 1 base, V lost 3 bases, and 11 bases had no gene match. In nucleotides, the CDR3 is TGCAGTGCTAGGACCCCGGACAGGAGCCTTAACTATGGCTACACCTTC. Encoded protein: CSARTPDRSLNYGYTF.